This record covers a single T cell receptor (beta chain). Which antigen it targets is not known. No qualities accompany the bases; no much larger clone lies one base away. The cohort was made up of several hundred healthy bone marrow donors. All cohort members were sampled while nominally healthy, although unrecorded immune exposures were likely present. The donor tested CMV seropositive and was one of the 289 seropositive cohort members. Each donor provided a peripheral blood sample, and peripheral blood mononuclear cells were used for TCR beta sequencing. The Qiagen DNeasy Blood Extraction Kit was used to extract genomic DNA from the blood cell samples. V is cut back by 0 bases and J by 0 bases, with 3 bases in the junction unmatched. Spanning cysteine to phenylalanine, the CDR3 consists of 17 amino acids. The CDR3 DNA has 51 bases and is translated from base 1. Per the germline V gene, SGHRS is the CDR1 and YFSETQ is the CDR2.

The data belong to a study of cytomegalovirus exposure and HLA in healthy donors (dated by TCRdb to between 2016 and 2019). Background for the entire study: An earlier analysis of more than 550 of the donors reported about 280 Gb of sequence data and around 100 million unique TCR beta sequences obtained from around 190 million T cells. The study profiled the T cell repertoires of about 640 subjects by immunosequencing and related them to cytomegalovirus serostatus. The number of donors typed differed by locus, with about 629-640 for A, B, C, DRB1 and DQB1, around 500 for DQA1, under 610 for DPA1, and roughly 450 for DPB1. Roughly 5 DR-DQ haplotypes were handled as single units for association and clustering because linkage in the cohort was strong. A later genetic analysis took genome-wide SNP genotypes for about three fifths of the roughly 670 donors and used that subset as a discovery cohort. To predict cytomegalovirus infection status, the study brought together high-throughput TCR immunosequencing, statistical association of individual TCRs with disease status, and machine learning. An earlier analysis of more than 450 of the donors used high-throughput TCR beta sequencing to judge whether each TCR beta V gene segment behaved as functional or pseudogenic. Rather than using new phenotypic data, the later analysis identified candidate immune exposures from TCR beta sequences and from how often those sequences occurred across donors. Along with the roughly 670-subject first cohort, a separate validation cohort of over a hundred different subjects was used. Donor age, sex, ethnicity and CMV serostatus were compiled alongside the repertoire data. A later analysis re-analyzed previously published TCR beta repertoires from 660 or so donors and added high-resolution HLA genotyping to study TCR occurrence patterns. An early release that covered roughly 600 HLA-typed donors contained about 300 gigabases of sequencing data and tens of millions of unique TCR sequences. Both class I and class II loci were covered by HLA typing, at four-digit resolution. All discovery cohort repertoires had been generated using a single sequencing platform. Among around 400 genotyped donors of the cohort, an average of about 220,000 unique TCR beta nucleotide sequences was sequenced per donor, of which 15% to 20% were non-productive. The study aimed to test whether cataloging public T cell receptors could reveal signatures of past pathogen exposure. The genetic ancestry cluster associated with self-reported Caucasian donors included roughly four fifths of the roughly 390 genotyped donors.

General findings and caveats noted by the study authors: Linkage disequilibrium might explain the correlated functional status among segregating V segments, but an unknown experimental factor could not be excluded. Immune exposure information for the cohort was limited to CMV serostatus. The classifier was reported to diagnose cytomegalovirus status with high specificity and sensitivity in both the original cohort and the validation cohort. This cohort had only TCR beta chains sequenced, and the lack of alpha or paired-chain data limited which features could be detected. A further reported finding was that TCR beta sequences accurately predicted the HLA-A and HLA-B alleles for most subjects in the first cohort. Across donors, most TCR sequences were observed very rarely, whereas some public TCRs were present in many individuals. The sequencing pipeline was judged likely to have produced a cluster of highly shared sequence variants as a technical artifact. A few of the identified cytomegalovirus-associated TCR beta chains were confirmed in vitro to be specific for cytomegalovirus antigens. At a false discovery rate of 0.05, a later analysis linked 16,000 or so TCR beta sequences to specific HLA alleles. The 87-base-pair reads could not distinguish some IMGT-functional V segments, including TRBV6-2 and TRBV6-3, so those segments were excluded. In a later analysis, the rate of TCR association differed among HLA loci, with DRB1 alleles having the most associated TCRs and HLA-C alleles having the fewest. A later genetic analysis reported fewer N-insertions in productive TCRs among donors in an Asian-associated ancestry cluster than the roughly 620-donor mean. HLA typing was unavailable for some donors at each locus, so association tests used only the typed subset. Roughly uniform sequencing depth across donors was assumed in presence/absence analyses, although this assumption may not hold. According to a later analysis, parvovirus B19, influenza, CMV and Epstein-Barr virus appeared linked to several top co-occurrence clusters. It was suggested by the authors that the approach could potentially be generalized to other disease states and immunological phenotypes. A later analysis found that most CMV-associated TCR beta chains appeared HLA-restricted, with HLA associations seemingly driven largely by CMV exposure. In the study, some 160 TCR beta chains were listed as associated with cytomegalovirus. Broadly in line with IMGT annotations, most TCR beta V segments showed up in productive rearrangements about 87% or about 30% of the time in an earlier analysis of about 500 of the donors. Assigning TCR associations to individual alleles was difficult when HLA alleles, especially DR and DQ, strongly co-occurred. Some 16 rarely observed V segments, including chromosome 9 orphons, were excluded from the earlier analysis of about 610 of the donors because counts were too low. V-gene and J-gene trimming of TCR beta chains was associated with a missense DCLRE1C variant in a later genetic analysis, and the association was replicated in an independent cohort. In a later analysis, HLA-associated TCR beta chains were found to be more clonally expanded and to have lower generation probabilities than equally common non-associated chains.

Library generation was performed with the immunoSEQ multiplex PCR assay. For the multiplex PCR, a mixture combining 60 forward primers for TCR Vbeta segments and 13 reverse primers for TCR Jbeta segments was used. The CDR3 region of rearranged TCR beta genes was amplified from genomic DNA with a multiplex PCR assay. The amplified TCR beta libraries were sequenced on the Illumina HiSeq System as 87-base-pair reads. For the original study's pipeline: A later analysis tallied roughly 78 million unique TCR beta chains across the 550 to 850 repertoires, and about 10 million of those chains were shared by two or more donors. A nearest-neighbor algorithm error-corrected the raw reads and collapsed the reads into unique sequences, merging closely related sequences to remove PCR and sequencing errors. V, D and J gene segments were assigned by aligning CDR3 sequences to IMGT reference sequences. For a sequence to be retained, a match of at least six nucleotides was required to both a V gene segment and a J gene segment. Rearrangements were classified as productive when the CDR3 lacked stop codons and remained in frame with V and J, and all other rearrangements were classified as non-productive. CDR3 was defined by IMGT convention, running from the second conserved V-encoded cysteine to the conserved J-encoded phenylalanine. In an earlier analysis of roughly 610 of the donors, sequences lacking an unambiguous match to a single V gene segment were excluded. An earlier analysis of 500 to 700 of the donors classified V segments as functional when productive rearrangements were above 56.7% and as segregating when the standard deviation between donors was above 5%. A statistical classification framework was developed to diagnose cytomegalovirus status using the catalog of TCR beta chain sequences. V and J gene assignment, in a later analysis, came from comparing TCR nucleotide sequences with IMGT/GENE-DB human TR gene sequences. A later analysis assigned CDR3 sequences and most-parsimonious VDJ recombination scenarios with the TCRdist pipeline. In a later analysis, every TCR beta chain was defined by the combination of its CDR3 amino acid sequence and its V-gene family, and reads without a unique V-gene family were dropped. As a way to deal with suspected cross-contamination and a sequencing artifact, a later analysis dropped 450 to 700 nucleotide sequences that were highly shared and had low generation probability. In a later analysis, a clonal expansion index for each public chain was calculated from normalized within-repertoire ranks of inferred template counts. In a later analysis, generation probabilities were computed with a VDJ recombination model fitted to out-of-frame rearrangements, and the resulting probabilities were checked against IGoR. In a later analysis, hypergeometric tests were used to score TCR-TCR, TCR-HLA and TCR-CMV co-occurrence, with a repertoire-size bias correction applied to TCR pairs. In a later analysis, false discovery rates were estimated by permuting HLA or CMV assignments 20 times. In a later analysis, co-occurring TCRs were grouped with DBSCAN, and TCRdist sequence similarity was added when clustering was performed within HLA-allele-positive subsets. Repertoires with fewer than 30,000 or more than 120,000 public chains were left out of co-occurrence clustering, as were about five repertoires with anomalous nucleotide sharing. As stored in TCRdb, this immuneACCESS dataset retains in-frame rearrangements with V and J assigned. A fraction of the clones does not appear; measured against another copy, unresolved V genes explain less than half of the discrepancy, and the remainder lacks a known reason. V and J calls and clone size follow that table, whereas D and trimming were derived from the DNA. The sample table lists approximately 110,000 clones, around three quarters of them with a count of one. The ten most abundant clones make up 2.6% of the sample.

The sequence derives from a man between 45 and 60 years old in good health and CMV-seropositive. The sequenced sample consisted of PBMCs. Recombination connected TRBV5-1 to TRBJ2-3; the junction holds 11 bases that match TRBD2. The CDR3 reads CASSLGTSGRSTDTQYF. In nucleotides, the sequence is TGCGCCAGCAGCTTGGGGACTAGCGGGCGAAGCACAGATACGCAGTATTTT.